Each of the 31 T cell receptor beta chains below was sequenced from the same sample in a study of shared clonotypes between healthy human individuals. Some clones are missing from TCRdb's copy, which holds only in-frame ones; the method was immunoSEQ multiplex PCR. The table records some 510,000 clones, more than 65% of them present only once. The specimen sequenced was PBMCs. The source is a middle-aged woman in good health. Some clones in this sample may be carry-over from other donors' samples.

This chain uses TRBV9 with TRBJ1-1, with 10 bases fitting TRBD1. The J segment lost 5 bases and the V segment lost 3 bases, leaving 4 bases of the junction unmatched. The CDR3 is made up of 14 amino acids. CDR1 is SGDLS and CDR2 is YYNGEE in the germline V gene. The CDR3 nucleotides read TGTGCCAGCAGCGGTGGGACAGGGGTTACTGAAGCTTTCTTT. Translating it yields CASSGGTGVTEAFF. Combining the CDR3 with reference TRBV9 and TRBJ1-1 gives the whole variable domain DSGVTQTPKHLITATGQRVTLRCSPRSGDLSVYWYQQSLDQGLQFLIQYYNGEERAKGNILERFSAQQFPDLHSELNLSSLELGDSALYFCASSGGTGVTEAFFGQGTRLTVV.

The gene calls are TRBV4-2 and TRBJ2-7; 9 nucleotides match TRBD2. Germline CDR1 is LGHNA and CDR2 is YNFKEQ. The CDR3 is made up of 16 amino acids. The junction had 8 bases not matched to a gene; V was cut back by 3 bases and J by 2 bases. In DNA, the CDR3 is TGTGCCAGCAGCCAGGCCGCCGCTAGCGGGACCTACGAGCAGTACTTC. This translates into CASSQAAASGTYEQYF.

This clone was detected only once. A clone one base away is much larger, so this may be a read error. Other DNA sequences in the same sample also yield this CDR3. V usage is TRBV7-2 and J usage is TRBJ2-7, with 12 bases fitting TRBD2. Germline CDR1 and CDR2: SGHTA and FQGNSA. The CDR3 is 15 amino acids. Trimming removed 5 bases from V and 2 bases from J; junction bases left unmatched: 4. DNA of the CDR3: TGTGCCAGCAGCCCACGGACTAGCGGGACCTACGAGCAGTACTTC. Its translation: CASSPRTSGTYEQYF.

This clone was recorded a few times. The rearrangement links TRBV4-1 to TRBJ1-3; the D is unclear. Trimming left V 1 base short and J 3 bases short, with 1 base between. The CDR3 is 12 residues long. CDR1 is MGHRA, CDR2 YSYEKL, per germline. The CDR3 region has the DNA TGCGCCAGCAGCCAAGTTGGAAACACCATATATTTT. Translation gives CASSQVGNTIYF.

This chain joins TRBV27 and TRBJ2-7, with D tentatively TRBD1 (6 bases). Germline-derived CDR1 and CDR2 are MNHEY and SMNVEV (reference sequence). Trimming shortened V by 7 bases and J by 6 bases, and 37 bases separated the two germline ends. The CDR3 has 20 amino acids. The CDR3 DNA sequence: TGTGCCAGCACTACAGGGTTATCCCTCGAGCAGTACCGGTTATCCCTCGAGCAGTACTTC. This encodes CASTTGLSLEQYRLSLEQYF.

The rearrangement links TRBV7-9 to TRBJ2-7; 13 bases are shared with TRBD2. Germline V gene sequence: CDR1 SEHNR, CDR2 FQNEAQ (reference sequence). Unmatched junction bases numbered 16, after V lost 6 bases and J lost 2 bases. The CDR3 runs to 19 residues. The CDR3, as DNA: TGTGCCAGCAGAAGTACTGGGACAGTTGGGACTAGCGGGACCTACGAGCAGTACTTC. The encoded protein is CASRSTGTVGTSGTYEQYF.

The chain combines TRBV2 with TRBJ1-2; weak D call: TRBD1 (5 bases). The ends were cut back, 8 bases at V and 2 bases at J, with 12 bases in the middle. The CDR3 length is 13 residues. Germline values: CDR1 SNHLY, CDR2 FYNNEI. CDR3 sequence reads: CASATEGNYGYTF. CDR3 DNA: TGTGCCAGCGCGACAGAAGGAAACTATGGCTACACCTTC.

The gene calls are TRBV27 and TRBJ2-7; a possible D gene is TRBD1 (6 bases). The CDR3 sequence is 13 residues long. Germline loops: CDR1 MNHEY, CDR2 SMNVEV (reference sequence). V lost 6 bases to trimming and J lost 4 bases, with 13 bases between them. The CDR3: CASSPGTLYEQYF. The DNA of the CDR3 is TGTGCCAGCAGCCCTGGGACACTTTACGAGCAGTACTTC.

The chain recombines TRBV5-1 with TRBJ2-5, with TRBD2 matching 8 bases. V gave up 0 bases and J gave up 4 bases; unmatched junction bases: 8. CDR3 length: 16 amino acids. Per germline, CDR1 SGHRS and CDR2 YFSETQ. The CDR3 is CASSLGSGTRGETQYF. CDR3 bases: TGCGCCAGCAGCTTGGGTAGCGGGACCCGGGGAGAGACCCAGTACTTC.

The chain carries TRBV14 and TRBJ2-1; 7 nucleotides match TRBD2. Trimming took 4 bases from V and 7 from J; bases not matched to a gene: 10. The CDR3 is made up of 15 amino acids. Germline CDR1 is SGHDN and CDR2 is FVKESK. CDR3 residues: CASSRGGAVPNEQFF. The CDR3, as DNA: TGTGCCAGCAGCCGCGGGGGAGCAGTCCCAAATGAGCAGTTCTTC.

The rearrangement joins TRBV29-1 to TRBJ2-7; D unclear. CDR1 is SQVTM, CDR2 ANQGSEA, per germline. The ends were cut back, 0 bases at V and 2 bases at J, with 11 bases in the middle. The CDR3 loop spans 14 amino acids. This CDR3 is CSVEDGRSAYEQYF. As DNA, the CDR3 is TGCAGCGTTGAAGATGGCCGGAGCGCCTACGAGCAGTACTTC.

The V gene is TRBV10-2, the J gene TRBJ2-1; 9 bases fit TRBD2. The CDR3 is 14 residues long. Germline V gene lookup returns CDR1 WSHSY and CDR2 SAAADI. V shed 5 bases and J 6 bases; nucleotides not matched to a gene: 5. Here the CDR3 DNA reads TGCGCCAGCAGTTTAGCGGGAGACTTCAATGAGCAGTTCTTC. Translated: CASSLAGDFNEQFF.

The rearrangement uses TRBV28 and TRBJ2-1; TRBD2 matches 11 bases. The V and J ends lost 5 bases and 7 bases, in that order; junction bases with no gene match: 10. The CDR3 loop spans 16 amino acids. Germline V CDR1 and CDR2: MDHEN, SYDVKM. As DNA, the CDR3 is TGTGCCAGCAGTAAACTGACTAGCGGGACACGAAATGAGCAGTTCTTC. Translation gives CASSKLTSGTRNEQFF.

This clone was seen a few times. The V gene is TRBV20-1, the J gene TRBJ2-1, with D uncertain. The ends were cut back, 3 bases at V and 7 bases at J, with 4 bases in the middle. Looked up from germline, CDR1 is DFQATT and CDR2 is SNEGSKA (reference sequence). This CDR3 comprises 10 residues. The CDR3 protein is CSASQNEQFF. The CDR3 region has the DNA TGCAGTGCTAGTCAGAATGAGCAGTTCTTC.

Turning to this clone: This probably arose from a read error, given a far larger clone one base away. The identical CDR3 is also encoded by other nucleotide sequences in the sample. The V gene is TRBV7-9, the J gene TRBJ1-1; no firm D call. This CDR3 region has 12 residues. V lost 2 bases and J 0 bases, leaving 1 base between the germline ends. The germline gives CDR1 SEHNR, CDR2 FQNEAQ (reference sequence). CDR3 in amino acids: CASSLLNTEAFF. CDR3 DNA: TGTGCCAGCAGCTTACTGAACACTGAAGCTTTCTTT.

The J gene is TRBJ2-2, the V gene TRBV6-6, with D possibly matching TRBD1 (6 bases). This CDR3 has 15 residues. The germline CDR1 and CDR2 sequences are MNHNY and SVGAGI (reference sequence). V lost 0 bases to trimming and J lost 5 bases, with 10 bases between them. The chain's CDR3 is CASSYSWGRTGELFF. The CDR3 DNA reads as TGTGCCAGCAGTTACTCCTGGGGGCGGACCGGGGAGCTGTTTTTT.

About this clone: Since a far larger clone is one base different, this is likely a read error. The CDR3: CASSLRGYEQYF. The CDR3 DNA follows: TGTGCCAGCAGCTTGAGGGGCTACGAGCAGTACTTC. This chain connects TRBV13 to TRBJ2-7; D is perhaps TRBD1 or TRBD2 (5 bases each). The germline gives CDR1 PRHDT, CDR2 FYEKMQ (reference sequence). This CDR3 comprises 12 residues. Trimming took off 3 bases at V and 3 bases at J, with 6 bases between the two ends.

The chain combines TRBV7-6 with TRBJ2-2; no firm D call. CDR3 length: 14 residues. Trimming removed 1 base at V and 5 bases at J, with 8 bases between. The V gene's germline CDR1 is SGHVS and CDR2 FNYEAQ. As DNA, the CDR3 is TGTGCCAGCAGCTTAGGACAATTAACCGGGGAGCTGTTTTTT. Residues: CASSLGQLTGELFF.

The chain couples TRBV28 to TRBJ1-1; 7 bases are shared with TRBD1. This CDR3 has 14 residues. V lost 6 bases and J lost 4; bases outside the gene matches: 8. CDR1 is MDHEN and CDR2 is SYDVKM in the germline V gene. The CDR3: CASRNTGVITEAFF. The CDR3 DNA is TGTGCCAGCAGAAATACAGGGGTTATCACTGAAGCTTTCTTT.

The chain has TRBV7-2 and TRBJ2-3, with TRBD2 as a possible D gene (6 bases). The CDR3 loop spans 15 amino acids. V lost 1 base to trimming and J lost 4 bases, with 12 bases between them. Per the germline V gene, CDR1 is SGHTA and CDR2 is FQGNSA. This CDR3 is CASSLDRASADTQYF. The CDR3 DNA is TGTGCCAGCAGCTTAGATAGAGCTAGCGCAGATACGCAGTATTTT.

The genes are TRBV27 and TRBJ1-2, with TRBD1 matching 10 bases. The V gene end was trimmed by 3 bases and the J gene end by 3 bases; junction bases not matched to a gene: 10. Per the germline V gene, CDR1 is MNHEY and CDR2 is SMNVEV (reference sequence). The CDR3 loop spans 17 amino acids. CDR3 coding DNA: TGTGCCAGCAGTTTTTTAACGGACAGGGGGTCCCACTATGGCTACACCTTC. The encoded protein is CASSFLTDRGSHYGYTF.

V is TRBV6-1 and J is TRBJ1-5; D is possibly TRBD1 (5 bases). The CDR3 runs 14 residues. The germline CDR1 and CDR2 sequences are MNHNS and SASEGT. Trimming cost V 5 bases and J 6 bases, with 14 bases left between them. CDR3 coding DNA: TGTGCCAGCAGTCCCGGGACGGAAACTCAGCCCCAGCATTTT. It specifies CASSPGTETQPQHF.

This clone was observed many times. The chain recombines TRBV10-3 with TRBJ2-1; D perhaps matches TRBD2 (5 bases). The CDR3 has 14 residues. V lost 3 bases and J 0 bases, leaving 6 bases between the germline ends. CDR1 and CDR2 from the germline V gene are ENHRY and SYGVKD. The CDR3 nucleotides are TGTGCCATCAGTGAAGGGAGCTCCTACAATGAGCAGTTCTTC. Translation gives CAISEGSSYNEQFF.

The rearrangement uses TRBV7-9 and TRBJ1-1, with TRBD1 identical over 7 bases. The V segment lost 4 bases and the J segment 11 bases; nucleotides outside the gene matches: 7. The germline V gene has CDR1 SEHNR and CDR2 FQNEAQ (reference sequence). The CDR3 loop spans 12 amino acids. CDR3 sequence (DNA): TGTGCCAGCAGCTCTCCGGGACAGCCGGCTTTCTTT. Its translation is CASSSPGQPAFF.

This chain uses TRBV11-2 with TRBJ2-5, with D perhaps matching TRBD2 (5 bases). The J call is in doubt because the DNA end fits TRBJ2-7 better. The CDR3 contains 12 residues. In germline, CDR1 is SGHAT, CDR2 FQNNGV. This chain's CDR3 is CASSYGNYEQYF. The CDR3 coding sequence is TGTGCCAGCAGCTACGGGAATTACGAGCAGTACTTC.

This chain uses TRBV28 with TRBJ2-5; 12 bases fit TRBD1. From germline, CDR1 is MDHEN and CDR2 SYDVKM. This CDR3 comprises 16 residues. J was trimmed by 4 bases and V by 5 bases; bases with no gene match: 8. The CDR3 DNA reads as TGTGCCAGCAGTATTCCCGGGACAGGGGGCAGAGAGACCCAGTACTTC. As protein: CASSIPGTGGRETQYF.

The chain joins TRBV18 to TRBJ2-7, with 8 bases that match TRBD2. V was clipped by 5 bases and J by 0 bases; unmatched bases: 9. The CDR3 runs to 16 residues. Germline CDR1 is KGHSH and CDR2 is LQKENI. CDR3 coding DNA: TGTGCCAGCTCAGGAACTAGCGGTTCCCTCTCCTACGAGCAGTACTTC. Residues: CASSGTSGSLSYEQYF. The variable domain in full, completed from reference TRBV18 and TRBJ2-7, reads NAGVMQNPRHLVRRRGQEARLRCSPMKGHSHVYWYRQLPEEGLKFMVYLQKENIIDESGMPKERFSAEFPKEGPSILRIQQVVRGDSAAYFCASSGTSGSLSYEQYFGPGTRLTVT.

The chain links TRBV5-4 to TRBJ2-5; D not certain. This CDR3 comprises 17 residues. Germline CDR1 SGHNT, CDR2 YYREEE (reference sequence). V dropped 4 bases and J dropped 1 base, with 20 bases sitting between them. CDR3 amino acids: CASSPTADQSGQETQYF. CDR3 coding DNA: TGTGCCAGCAGCCCCACGGCAGACCAAAGTGGCCAAGAGACCCAGTACTTC. Full variable domain (remainder filled in from reference TRBV5-4 and TRBJ2-5): ETGVTQSPTHLIKTRGQQVTLRCSSQSGHNTVSWYQQALGQGPQFIFQYYREEENGRGNFPPRFSGLQFPNYSSELNVNALELDDSALYLCASSPTADQSGQETQYFGPGTRLLVL.

This clone was counted only a few times. This chain uses TRBV9 with TRBJ1-1, with TRBD1 matching over 10 bases. V lost 2 bases and J lost 1; bases outside the gene matches: 5. The CDR3 length is 16 residues. Germline CDR1 is SGDLS and CDR2 is YYNGEE. The CDR3 loop is CASSVPGTGENTEAFF. In DNA form, the CDR3 reads TGTGCCAGCAGCGTGCCCGGGACAGGGGAGAACACTGAAGCTTTCTTT.

The genes are TRBV5-1 and TRBJ2-1, with 7 bases lining up with TRBD1. Per germline, CDR1 SGHRS and CDR2 YFSETQ. The CDR3 extends over 13 amino acids. Losses at the gene ends were 0 bases for V and 7 bases for J; bases not matched to a gene: 1. The CDR3, as DNA: TGCGCCAGCAGCTTGGACAGGGGTAATGAGCAGTTCTTC. Translated, it gives CASSLDRGNEQFF. The full variable domain, rest sourced from reference TRBV5-1 and TRBJ2-1, is KAGVTQTPRYLIKTRGQQVTLSCSPISGHRSVSWYQQTPGQGLQFLFEYFSETQRNKGNFPGRFSGRQFSNSRSEMNVSTLELGDSALYLCASSLDRGNEQFFGPGTRLTVL.

V gene TRBV4-3 combines with J gene TRBJ2-4, with 8 positions matching TRBD1. CDR3 size: 17 residues. With V trimmed by 3 bases and J by 4 bases, 11 bases remained unmatched. The V gene's germline CDR1 is LGHNA and CDR2 YSLEER. The chain's CDR3 is CASSHETGQGGKNIQYF. The DNA of the CDR3 is TGCGCCAGCAGCCATGAAACTGGACAGGGTGGTAAAAACATTCAGTACTTC.